This T cell receptor beta chain was retrieved from a study of blood T cell repertoires in COVID-19. Overall study: COVID-19 samples, acute and convalescent, were from the United States, Italy and Spain. T cells, B-cell-depleted T cells, or PBMCs provided the cDNA or gDNA that served as material.

The V gene lost 2 bases and the J gene lost 2 bases, with 10 bases spanning the gap. The CDR3 has 14 residues. Germline loops: CDR1 ENHRY, CDR2 SYGVKD. Clones were sequenced by immunoSEQ multiplex PCR, and TCRdb holds only the in-frame ones, with some missing. The repertoire holds around 250,000 clones, about 91% seen once, with 0.95% to 1.5% in the top ten. Recruits, aged roughly 18 to 95 years, lived in about two dozen US areas. The origin of this receptor is a human donor in a cohort exposed to, infected with or recovered from COVID-19 (not recorded which). The donor label of this sample is uncertain. The chain combines TRBV10-3 with TRBJ2-7; D remains ambiguous. The sequenced sample consisted of PBMCs or T cells enriched from blood (not recorded which). CDR3 coding DNA: TGTGCCATCAGTGAGCCACACCCCACCTACGAGCAGTACTTC. It translates to CAISEPHPTYEQYF.